This entry features one TCR beta chain sequence. The germline V and J ends were trimmed by 4 bases and 0 bases, with 19 bases remaining between them. This CDR3 is built from 18 residues. The germline V gene encodes CDR1 MNHEY and CDR2 SMNVEV (reference sequence). This PCR relied on a set of 60 Vbeta primers and 13 Jbeta primers. Measured with immunoSEQ multiplex PCR; TCRdb has only the in-frame clones, and not every one. The sample shows about 110,000 clones, and around 3.4% sits with its ten largest clones. Healthy individuals who donated bone marrow served as the donors. These data are taken from a study of cytomegalovirus exposure and HLA in healthy donors.

The TCR was taken from a man younger than 40 in good health and CMV-seronegative. The rearrangement links TRBV27 to TRBJ1-3; TRBD1 might be the D (5 bases). Specimen: PBMCs. Here the CDR3 DNA reads TGTGCCAGCAGTTCCCCGGCAGGGCCGTCACCCTCTGGAAACACCATATATTTT. This sequence encodes CASSSPAGPSPSGNTIYF.